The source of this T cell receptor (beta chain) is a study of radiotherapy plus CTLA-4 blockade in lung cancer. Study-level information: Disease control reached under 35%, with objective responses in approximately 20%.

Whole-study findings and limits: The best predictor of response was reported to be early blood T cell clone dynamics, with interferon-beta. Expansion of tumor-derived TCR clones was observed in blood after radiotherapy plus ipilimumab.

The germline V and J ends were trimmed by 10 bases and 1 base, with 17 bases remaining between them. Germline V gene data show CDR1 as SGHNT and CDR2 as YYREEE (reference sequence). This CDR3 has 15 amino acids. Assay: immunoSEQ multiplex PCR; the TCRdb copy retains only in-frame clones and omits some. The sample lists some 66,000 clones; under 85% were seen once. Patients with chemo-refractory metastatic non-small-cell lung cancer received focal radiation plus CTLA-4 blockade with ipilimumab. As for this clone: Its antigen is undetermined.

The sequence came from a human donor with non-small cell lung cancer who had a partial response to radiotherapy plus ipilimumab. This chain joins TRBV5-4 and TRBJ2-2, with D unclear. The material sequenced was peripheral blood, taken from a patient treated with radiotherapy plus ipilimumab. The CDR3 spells CAVSSAEGNTGELFF. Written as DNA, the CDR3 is TGTGCCGTTTCCTCTGCGGAAGGGAACACCGGGGAGCTGTTTTTT.